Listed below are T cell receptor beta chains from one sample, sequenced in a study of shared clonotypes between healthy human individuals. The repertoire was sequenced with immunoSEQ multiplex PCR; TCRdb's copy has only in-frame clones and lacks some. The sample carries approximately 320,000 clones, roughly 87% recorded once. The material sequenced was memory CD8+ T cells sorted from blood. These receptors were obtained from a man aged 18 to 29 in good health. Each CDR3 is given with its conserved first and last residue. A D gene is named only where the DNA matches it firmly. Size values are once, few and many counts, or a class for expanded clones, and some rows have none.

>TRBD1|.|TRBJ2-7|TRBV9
TGTGCCTCCGGACAGGGCAACCACGAGCAGTACTTC
CASGQGNHEQYF
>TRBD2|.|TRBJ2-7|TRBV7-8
TGTGCCAGCAGCGACGGGACTAGCGGCTGGAACGAGCAGTACTTC
CASSDGTSGWNEQYF
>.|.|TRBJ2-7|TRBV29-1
TGCAGCGTTGAATCGGAAACCAAAAACGGAGTTGTGCTTTTCTACGAGCAGTACTTC
CSVESETKNGVVLFYEQYF
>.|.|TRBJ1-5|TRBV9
TGTGCCAGCAGCGTAGGGATGGAGAGCAATCAGCCCCAGCATTTT
CASSVGMESNQPQHF
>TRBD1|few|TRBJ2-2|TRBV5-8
TGTGCCAGCAGCGGAAGACAGGGGATCACCGGGGAGCTGTTTTTT
CASSGRQGITGELFF
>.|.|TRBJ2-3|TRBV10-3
TGTGCCATCAGTGAGGGACTTTCCACAGATACGCAGTATTTT
CAISEGLSTDTQYF
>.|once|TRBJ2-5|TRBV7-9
TGTGCCAGCAGCAGTATGGCGGGTGACGAGGCCCAGTACTTC
CASSSMAGDEAQYF
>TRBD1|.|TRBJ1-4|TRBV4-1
TGCGCCAGCAGCCAAAAGGCAGGGGGAAGTGAAAAACTGTTTTTT
CASSQKAGGSEKLFF
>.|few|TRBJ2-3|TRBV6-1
TGTGCCAGCAGTGAACAGTCTCCCCATACGTTAGATACGCAGTATTTT
CASSEQSPHTLDTQYF
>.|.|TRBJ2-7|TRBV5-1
TGCGCCAGCGGCGAAACCGGGACCGACTACGAGCAGTACTTC
CASGETGTDYEQYF
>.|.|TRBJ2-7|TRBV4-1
TGCGCCAGCAGCCCACCAGGGGTAAAATACGAGCAGTACTTC
CASSPPGVKYEQYF
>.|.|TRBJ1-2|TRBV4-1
TGCGCCAGCAGCCAAGACCGGTTAGTGAGCAACTATGGCTACACCTTC
CASSQDRLVSNYGYTF
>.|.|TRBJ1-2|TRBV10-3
TGTGCCACGAGCGACTATGGCTACACCTTC
CATSDYGYTF
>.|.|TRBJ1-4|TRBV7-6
TGTGCCAGCAGTGAGGAACCTACATCGGGGGAAAAACTGTTTTTT
CASSEEPTSGEKLFF
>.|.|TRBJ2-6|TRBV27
TGTGCCAGCAGTTTATCCGGGGCCAACGTCCTGACTTTC
CASSLSGANVLTF
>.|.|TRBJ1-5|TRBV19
TGTGCCAGTAGATGGGGGGAGAGCAATCAGCCCCAGCATTTT
CASRWGESNQPQHF
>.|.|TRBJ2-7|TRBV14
TGTGCCAGCAGCCAACGCAGGGCCTACGAGCAGTACTTC
CASSQRRAYEQYF
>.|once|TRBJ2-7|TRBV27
TGTGCCAGCAGTGCCTCCGAGGGCAGCCCCTTCTACGAGCAGTACTTC
CASSASEGSPFYEQYF